The 30 T cell receptor beta chains below all came from one sample that was sequenced in a study of blood T cell repertoires in COVID-19. Method: immunoSEQ multiplex PCR; TCRdb's copy keeps in-frame clones and lacks some. The sample records about 240,000 clones, 80% to 90% being singletons. What was sequenced was peripheral blood. These receptors were taken from a man aged 55-75 years with acute or convalescent COVID-19.

The sample holds a few counts of this clone. This chain links TRBV19 with TRBJ2-5; 8 nucleotides agree with TRBD1. Germline-derived CDR1 and CDR2 are LNHDA and SQIVND (reference sequence). There are 15 residues in the CDR3. The ends lost 0 bases at V and 4 bases at J; junction bases unmatched: 4. This chain's CDR3 is CASSIDLTGGETQYF. CDR3 nucleotides: TGTGCCAGTAGTATAGATCTAACAGGGGGAGAGACCCAGTACTTC.

V and J are TRBV2 and TRBJ1-5; 7 bases match TRBD1. Per germline, CDR1 SNHLY and CDR2 FYNNEI. CDR3 size: 14 residues. With V trimmed by 10 bases and J by 6 bases, 12 bases remained unmatched. The CDR3 loop is CATSPDRDSQPQHF. The CDR3 region has the DNA TGTGCCACCTCACCCGACAGGGATTCTCAGCCCCAGCATTTT.

V usage is TRBV18 and J usage is TRBJ2-7; a weak D match, TRBD2 (6 bases). Germline CDR1 reads KGHSH; CDR2 reads LQKENI. V gave up 4 bases and J gave up 6 bases, with 13 bases separating them. This CDR3 has 13 residues. CDR3 sequence reads: CASSRGDAAEQYF. DNA of the CDR3: TGTGCCAGCTCACGCGGGGATGCCGCCGAGCAGTACTTC.

The rearrangement uses TRBV28 and TRBJ1-2, with a tentative D call TRBD1 (5 bases). The length of the CDR3 is 15 residues. CDR1 MDHEN and CDR2 SYDVKM come from the germline V gene. V lost 2 bases and J 4 bases, leaving 14 bases between the germline ends. The CDR3 DNA sequence: TGTGCCAGCAGTTTAGGGGGAGGAGGGGCCTATGGCTACACCTTC. Amino acid sequence: CASSLGGGGAYGYTF.

This clone was seen just once. The V and J genes are TRBV7-9 and TRBJ2-3, with 12 bases lining up with TRBD2. Trimming cost V 6 bases and J 3 bases; bases outside gene matches: 4. CDR3 size: 15 residues. Germline V gene sequence: CDR1 SEHNR, CDR2 FQNEAQ (reference sequence). In nucleotides, the CDR3 is TGTGCCAGCAGTACCGGACTAGCGGGAACAGATACGCAGTATTTT. It specifies CASSTGLAGTDTQYF.

The chain has TRBV27 and TRBJ2-7, with 8 bases matching TRBD1. V lost 7 bases to trimming and J lost 2 bases; unmatched junction nucleotides: 7. From germline, CDR1 is MNHEY and CDR2 SMNVEV (reference sequence). The CDR3 totals 14 residues. Here the CDR3 DNA reads TGTGCCAGCACCTCGGACAGGGCGCCCTACGAGCAGTACTTC. It yields the protein CASTSDRAPYEQYF.

This clone has at least ten counts. The chain links TRBV11-1 to TRBJ2-2; D is possibly TRBD1 (6 bases). V was trimmed by 4 bases and J by 5 bases, leaving 8 bases between them. This CDR3 has 13 amino acids. Germline V gene lookup returns CDR1 SGHAT and CDR2 FQDESV (reference sequence). CDR3 in DNA: TGTGCCAGCAGCTCAGGGGAAACCGGGGAGCTGTTTTTT. Translating it yields CASSSGETGELFF.

This clone was seen once. The chain uses TRBV7-6 and TRBJ1-1; D may be TRBD1 (5 bases). CDR1 is SGHVS and CDR2 is FNYEAQ in the germline V gene. The V and J ends lost 1 base and 0 bases respectively, with 15 bases between them. The CDR3 extends over 17 amino acids. CDR3 nucleotides: TGTGCCAGCAGCTTAGACCGGGGGTCTTACATGAACACTGAAGCTTTCTTT. Translation: CASSLDRGSYMNTEAFF.

This chain uses TRBV18 with TRBJ1-4, with D possibly TRBD1 on 5 matching bases. The CDR3 has 15 residues. V dropped 2 bases and J dropped 8 bases, with 15 bases sitting between them. Germline CDR1 reads KGHSH; CDR2 reads LQKENI. The CDR3 nucleotides are TGTGCCAGCTCACCAGCCGACAGAGCCAGGGAAAAACTGTTTTTT. Translated: CASSPADRAREKLFF.

As concerns this clone: Additional DNA sequences in this sample encode the identical CDR3. The chain employs TRBV7-9 and TRBJ2-6; possibly TRBD2 for D (5 bases). Germline CDR1 is SEHNR and CDR2 is FQNEAQ (reference sequence). CDR3 size: 15 residues. V was trimmed by 5 bases and J by 2 bases, leaving 10 bases between them. CDR3 region: CASSPEGAGANVLTF. The CDR3, as DNA: TGTGCCAGCAGCCCTGAGGGAGCTGGGGCCAACGTCCTGACTTTC.

CDR3 amino acids: CASSVFEGPNYNSPLHF. As DNA, the CDR3 is TGTGCCAGCAGCGTATTTGAGGGCCCAAACTATAATTCACCCCTCCACTTT. The chain employs TRBV9 and TRBJ1-6; D remains ambiguous. This CDR3 is 17 amino acids long. Trimming removed 1 base at V and 3 bases at J, with 14 bases between. The germline CDR1 and CDR2 sequences are SGDLS and YYNGEE.

The chain couples TRBV5-6 to TRBJ1-3, with TRBD1 identical over 8 bases. This CDR3 region has 17 residues. The ends lost 1 base at V and 0 bases at J; junction bases unmatched: 6. The germline V gene has CDR1 SGHDT and CDR2 YYEEEE. The CDR3 spells CASSLRTGTSSGNTIYF. The CDR3 DNA reads TGTGCCAGCAGCTTGCGGACAGGGACCTCCTCTGGAAACACCATATATTTT.

The chain couples TRBV10-3 to TRBJ1-5; 7 bases fit TRBD1. The CDR3 covers 15 residues. Germline V CDR1 and CDR2: ENHRY, SYGVKD. J gave up 5 bases and V 6 bases, and 10 bases lay outside the gene matches. The CDR3 loop is CAISLRQGADQPQHF. The CDR3 DNA follows: TGTGCCATCAGCCTCCGACAGGGTGCGGATCAGCCCCAGCATTTT.

Here the CDR3 reads CASHRTEGYEQYF. The CDR3 DNA reads as TGTGCCAGCCACCGGACAGAGGGCTACGAGCAGTACTTC. J is TRBJ2-7 and V is TRBV6-5; a possible D gene is TRBD1 (6 bases). Germline-derived CDR1 and CDR2 are MNHEY and SVGAGI. The V end lost 8 bases, the J end lost 3 bases, and 14 bases lay between the germline ends. The CDR3 extends over 13 amino acids.

The CDR3: CAWRTGSSGNTIYF. The DNA for the CDR3 is TGTGCCTGGAGGACAGGGAGCTCTGGAAACACCATATATTTT. This chain joins TRBV30 and TRBJ1-3, with 7 bases fitting TRBD1. Germline V lookup: CDR1 GTSNPN, CDR2 SVGIG (reference sequence). This CDR3 has 14 residues. The ends lost 3 bases at V and 0 bases at J; junction bases unmatched: 2.

The CDR3 here is CATSSVKQGSNQPQHF. In nucleotides, the CDR3 is TGTGCCACCAGTTCCGTTAAACAGGGGAGCAATCAGCCCCAGCATTTT. This chain uses TRBV24-1 with TRBJ1-5; 7 bases map to TRBD1. The CDR3 length is 16 residues. Germline CDR1 KGHDR, CDR2 SFDVKD. Germline trimming cut 6 bases from V and 1 base from J; bases unmatched to any gene: 8.

This sequence joins TRBV28 and TRBJ1-5; 7 bases are a match to TRBD1. Germline values: CDR1 MDHEN, CDR2 SYDVKM. V trimming: 3 bases; J trimming: 8 bases; junction bases outside the gene matches: 10. The CDR3 consists of 15 residues. CDR3 sequence (DNA): TGTGCCAGCAGTTTTGTGGAGGGGGCCCTTGAGCCCCAGCATTTT. Amino acid sequence: CASSFVEGALEPQHF.

Concerning this clone itself: An end of the junction does not agree with germline; a read error may underlie this. The rearrangement uses TRBV7-7 and TRBJ2-3; unclear D gene. Germline V gives CDR1 SSHAT, CDR2 FNYEAQ (reference sequence). The CDR3 loop spans 15 amino acids. CDR3 sequence: CASSYSLTSTDTQYF. CDR3 nucleotides: TGTGCTAGCAGCTATAGCCTTACGAGCACAGATACGCAGTATTTT.

The chain employs TRBV2 and TRBJ1-2; D is unresolved. The CDR3 has 16 amino acids. Per germline, CDR1 SNHLY and CDR2 FYNNEI. Trimming pared 3 bases from V and 6 bases from J, leaving 20 bases between. The CDR3 region is CASSESFVPAVDGYTF. CDR3 bases: TGTGCCAGCAGTGAGTCATTTGTCCCCGCGGTCGATGGCTACACCTTC.

The chain recombines TRBV7-9 with TRBJ1-6; TRBD1 matches at 7 bases. Germline CDR1 reads SEHNR; CDR2 reads FQNEAQ (reference sequence). After removal of 1 base from V and 13 bases from J, the junction contained 1 base not matched to a gene. CDR3 length: 12 amino acids. The CDR3 spells CASSLEGGPLHF. CDR3 coding DNA: TGTGCCAGCAGCTTAGAAGGGGGCCCCCTCCACTTT.

The gene calls are TRBV10-2 and TRBJ2-3, with 7 bases that match TRBD2. Germline trimming cut 4 bases from V and 5 bases from J; bases unmatched to any gene: 6. The CDR3 length is 14 residues. The V gene's germline CDR1 is WSHSY and CDR2 SAAADI. The CDR3 DNA follows: TGCGCCAGCAGTGCCGGCGGGAGAAGAGATACGCAGTATTTT. Translating gives CASSAGGRRDTQYF.

The chain is built from TRBV27 and TRBJ2-1, with D possibly matching TRBD1 (6 bases). The germline CDR1 and CDR2 sequences are MNHEY and SMNVEV (reference sequence). This CDR3 is 18 amino acids long. Trimming cost V 6 bases and J 0 bases, with 21 bases left between them. CDR3: CASRKTQGPQSSYNEQFF. CDR3 nucleotide sequence: TGTGCCAGCAGAAAGACACAGGGCCCCCAGAGCTCCTACAATGAGCAGTTCTTC.

This clone has only one observation. The gene calls are TRBV25-1 and TRBJ1-4; TRBD1 might be the D (6 bases). With 11 bases removed from V and 7 bases from J, the gap between germline ends came to 20 bases. The CDR3 is 14 residues long. Germline V gene lookup returns CDR1 MGHDK and CDR2 SYGVNS. Here the CDR3 reads CASTPPGQSEKLFF. DNA for the CDR3: TGTGCCTCAACTCCCCCCGGACAGAGTGAAAAACTGTTTTTT. Full variable domain (missing parts from reference TRBV25-1 and TRBJ1-4): EADIYQTPRYLVIGTGKKITLECSQTMGHDKMYWYQQDPGMELHLIHYSYGVNSTEKGDLSSESTVSRIRTEHFPLTLESARPSHTSQYLCASTPPGQSEKLFFGSGTQLSVL.

The gene calls are TRBV27 and TRBJ2-5; 7 bases fit TRBD1. Germline assignment: CDR1 MNHEY and CDR2 SMNVEV (reference sequence). The V and J ends lost 2 bases and 0 bases, in that order; junction bases with no gene match: 3. The CDR3 is 15 amino acids. The CDR3 region has the DNA TGTGCCAGCAGTTTAGGAGGACAGGACCAAGAGACCCAGTACTTC. It codes for CASSLGGQDQETQYF.

J is TRBJ2-1 and V is TRBV2, with TRBD2 matching over 11 bases. This CDR3 contains 16 residues. The germline CDR1 and CDR2 sequences are SNHLY and FYNNEI. V trimming: 4 bases; J trimming: 6 bases; junction bases outside the gene matches: 8. The chain's CDR3 is CASSGGTSGFPNEQFF. The CDR3 DNA reads TGTGCCAGCAGTGGCGGGACTAGCGGTTTCCCCAATGAGCAGTTCTTC.

This rearrangement joins TRBV20-1 to TRBJ2-7; 7 bases line up with TRBD1. The V gene end was trimmed by 3 bases and the J gene end by 2 bases; junction bases not matched to a gene: 13. CDR3 length equals 16 residues. The germline gives CDR1 DFQATT, CDR2 SNEGSKA (reference sequence). CDR3 loop: CSASTTGNIFPYEQYF. In nucleotides, the CDR3 is TGCAGTGCTAGTACGACAGGGAATATTTTTCCCTACGAGCAGTACTTC.

The V and J genes are TRBV15 and TRBJ1-4; 10 positions agree with TRBD1. Germline trimming cut 4 bases from V and 7 bases from J; bases unmatched to any gene: 3. Germline lookup yields CDR1 LNHNV and CDR2 YYDKDF (reference sequence). The CDR3 spans 14 residues. DNA for the CDR3: TGTGCCACCAGCACGGACAGGGGGGCTGAAAAACTGTTTTTT. Protein product: CATSTDRGAEKLFF.

V is TRBV5-6 and J is TRBJ2-5, with TRBD2 matching 7 bases. CDR1 SGHDT and CDR2 YYEEEE come from the germline V gene. J was trimmed by 4 bases and V by 1 base; bases with no gene match: 1. The CDR3 covers 13 residues. CDR3 region: CASSLSGIETQYF. CDR3 bases: TGTGCCAGCAGCTTGAGCGGGATAGAGACCCAGTACTTC.

The chain has TRBV6-5 and TRBJ2-1; D is possibly TRBD1 (6 bases). Germline V gives CDR1 MNHEY, CDR2 SVGAGI. The CDR3 is 13 amino acids. V lost 9 bases and J 3 bases, leaving 12 bases between the germline ends. The DNA for the CDR3 is TGTGCCAGTCAGCCGGACAGCTACAATGAGCAGTTCTTC. Its translation: CASQPDSYNEQFF.

The CDR3, as DNA: TGTGCCAGCAGTTTACGTCGTCGGGGGGAGGAATATGGCTACACCTTC. Amino acids: CASSLRRRGEEYGYTF. The rearrangement links TRBV27 to TRBJ1-2, with TRBD1 as a possible D gene (5 bases). The CDR3 sequence is 16 residues long. Deletions cut 2 bases from V and 5 bases from J, with 18 bases between. CDR1 and CDR2 (germline): MNHEY, SMNVEV (reference sequence).